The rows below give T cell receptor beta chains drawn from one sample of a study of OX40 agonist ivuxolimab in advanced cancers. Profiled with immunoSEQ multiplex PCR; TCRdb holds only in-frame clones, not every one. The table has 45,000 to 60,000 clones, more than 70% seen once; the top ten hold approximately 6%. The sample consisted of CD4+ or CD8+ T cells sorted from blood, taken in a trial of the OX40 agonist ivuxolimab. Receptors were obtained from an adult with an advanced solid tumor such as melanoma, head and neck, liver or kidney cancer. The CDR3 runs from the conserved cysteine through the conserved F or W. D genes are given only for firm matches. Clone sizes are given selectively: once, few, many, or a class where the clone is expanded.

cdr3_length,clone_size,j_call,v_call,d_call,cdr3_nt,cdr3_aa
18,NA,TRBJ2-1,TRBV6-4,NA,TGTGCCAGCAGTGACCCCAAACTCAGGGGAGCCTCCTACAATGAGCAGTTCTTC,CASSDPKLRGASYNEQFF
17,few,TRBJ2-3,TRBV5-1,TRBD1,TGCGCCAGCAGCTTGGCCCCAGGGGGCCCGGGCACAGATACGCAGTATTTT,CASSLAPGGPGTDTQYF
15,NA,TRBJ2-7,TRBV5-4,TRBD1,TGTGCCAGCAGCTTGGCGGGACAGGGGGGGTACGAGCAGTACTTC,CASSLAGQGGYEQYF
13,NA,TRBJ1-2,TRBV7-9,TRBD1,TGTGCCAGCAGCCCGGGACAGACCTATGGCTACACCTTC,CASSPGQTYGYTF
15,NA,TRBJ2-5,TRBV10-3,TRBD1,TGTGCCATCAGTCCGGGACAGGGCCTGTGGGAGACCCAGTACTTC,CAISPGQGLWETQYF
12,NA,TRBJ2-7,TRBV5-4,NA,TGTGCCAGCAGCTTTGCTGGCTACGAGCAGTACTTC,CASSFAGYEQYF
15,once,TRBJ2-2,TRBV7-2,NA,TGTGCCAGCAGCTTAGAGGACACGTTCCCTGGGGAGCTGTTTTTT,CASSLEDTFPGELFF
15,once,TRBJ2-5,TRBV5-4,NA,TGTGCCAGCAGCCCGCAGGGTTTTAGCCAAGAGACCCAGTACTTC,CASSPQGFSQETQYF
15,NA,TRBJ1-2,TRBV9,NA,TGTGCCAGCAGCGGGACAGCACCAAACCCGTTGAGCTACACCTTC,CASSGTAPNPLSYTF
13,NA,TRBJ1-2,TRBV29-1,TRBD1,TGCAGCGTAAAGGACAGGGTTCGGTATGGCTACACCTTC,CSVKDRVRYGYTF
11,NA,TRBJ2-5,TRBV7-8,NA,TGTGCCAGCAGCCCAGGAGAGACCCAGTACTTC,CASSPGETQYF
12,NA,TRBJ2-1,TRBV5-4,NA,TGTGCCAGCAGCCCCACAGGTTTTGAGCAGTTCTTC,CASSPTGFEQFF
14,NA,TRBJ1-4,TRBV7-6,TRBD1,TGTGCCAGCAGCCAAGGGGGCCTCTATGAAAAACTGTTTTTT,CASSQGGLYEKLFF
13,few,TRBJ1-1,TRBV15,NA,TGTGCCACCCGGGCCCTGACGAACACTGAAGCTTTCTTT,CATRALTNTEAFF
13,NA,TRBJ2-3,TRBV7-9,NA,TGTGCCAGCAGCTTATTTGGGGCAGATACGCAGTATTTT,CASSLFGADTQYF
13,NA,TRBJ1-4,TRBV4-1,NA,TGCGCCAGCAGCCAAGTCCAGGATGAAAAACTGTTTTTT,CASSQVQDEKLFF
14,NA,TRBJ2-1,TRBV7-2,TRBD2,TGTGCCAGCAGCTGGGCTAGCGGATCCAATGAGCAGTTCTTC,CASSWASGSNEQFF
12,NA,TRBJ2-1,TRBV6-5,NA,TGTGCCAGCAGCACTCTAGTGGGGGGCCCGTTCTTC,CASSTLVGGPFF
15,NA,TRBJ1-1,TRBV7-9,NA,TGTGCCAGCAGCTTCTCCCAGGGCATGAACACTGAAGCTTTCTTT,CASSFSQGMNTEAFF
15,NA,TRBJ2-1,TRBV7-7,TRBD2,TGTGCCAGCAGCACCACGACTAGCGCCTACAATGAGCAGTTCTTC,CASSTTTSAYNEQFF
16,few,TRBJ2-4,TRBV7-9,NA,TGTGCCAGCAGCTTGGGGGTAACTGGGCTGGAAAACATTCAGTACTTC,CASSLGVTGLENIQYF
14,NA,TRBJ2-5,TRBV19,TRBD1,TGTGCCAGTAGTGACGGGGACAGACAAGAGACCCAGTACTTC,CASSDGDRQETQYF
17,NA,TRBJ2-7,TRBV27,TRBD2,TGTGCCAGCAGTTTATCGTTTAGCGGGAGTAGGTCCTACGAGCAGTACTTC,CASSLSFSGSRSYEQYF
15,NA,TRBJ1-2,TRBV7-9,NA,TGTGCCAGCAGCTTGCTGGATCAAACCTATTATGGCTACACCTTC,CASSLLDQTYYGYTF